Each of the 10 T cell receptor beta chains below was sequenced from the same sample in a study of blood T cell repertoires in COVID-19. The method was immunoSEQ multiplex PCR; TCRdb's version includes in-frame clones alone and lacks a portion of them. The table has 200,000 to 250,000 clones, roughly four fifths seen once; the top ten hold 1.3%. Sequenced sample: PBMCs or T cells enriched from blood (not recorded which). These receptors were taken from a woman in her thirties or forties with acute COVID-19.

The chain recombines TRBV7-4 with TRBJ1-5; no firm D call. Germline CDR1 and CDR2: SGHVT and SQSDAQ. The CDR3 loop spans 16 amino acids. Deletions cut 1 base from V and 0 bases from J, with 10 bases between. CDR3 nucleotide sequence: TGTGCCAGCAGCTTAGGGCAGTTGTATAGCAATCAGCCCCAGCATTTT. The encoded protein is CASSLGQLYSNQPQHF.

This sequence joins TRBV5-1 and TRBJ2-7, with a weak D call TRBD2 (5 bases). The CDR3 length is 16 residues. CDR1 is SGHRS and CDR2 is YFSETQ in the germline V gene. Trimming cost V 4 bases and J 0 bases, with 17 bases left between them. The CDR3 reads CASSPSASSGSYEQYF. In nucleotides, the CDR3 is TGCGCCAGCAGCCCCTCGGCCTCAAGCGGCTCCTACGAGCAGTACTTC.

There are a few counts of this clone. CDR3 in amino acids: CSADGTGNYGYTF. The CDR3, as DNA: TGCAGCGCTGACGGGACAGGGAATTATGGCTACACCTTC. The chain has TRBV29-1 and TRBJ1-2, with 9 positions matching TRBD1. J lost 5 bases, V lost 7 bases, and 8 bases had no gene match. CDR3 length: 13 residues. CDR1 SQVTM and CDR2 ANQGSEA come from the germline V gene.

V usage is TRBV19 and J usage is TRBJ1-1; tentatively, D is TRBD1 (6 bases). Germline V gives CDR1 LNHDA, CDR2 SQIVND (reference sequence). Trimming removed 2 bases at V and 7 bases at J, with 20 bases between. CDR3 length: 16 amino acids. CDR3 sequence: CASSIYGGRTVVEAFF. CDR3 coding DNA: TGTGCCAGTAGTATATACGGGGGGCGCACCGTAGTTGAAGCTTTCTTT.

The chain recombines TRBV24-1 with TRBJ2-3; tentatively, D is TRBD1 (5 bases). V lost 8 bases and J lost 0, with 17 bases in between. Germline V gives CDR1 KGHDR, CDR2 SFDVKD. The CDR3 has 16 residues. CDR3 protein: CATTPRQSRSTDTQYF. CDR3 sequence (DNA): TGTGCCACCACCCCGCGACAGTCACGTAGCACAGATACGCAGTATTTT.

The rearrangement links TRBV10-3 to TRBJ2-7; maybe TRBD2 (5 bases). Germline V gene sequence: CDR1 ENHRY, CDR2 SYGVKD. Trimming pared 11 bases from V and 3 bases from J, leaving 20 bases between. The CDR3 sequence is 14 residues long. CDR3 sequence (DNA): TGTGCCCATTCTAAGGGAGTTCAGAACTACGAGCAGTACTTC. This translates into CAHSKGVQNYEQYF.

The rearrangement joins TRBV2 to TRBJ2-3; TRBD1 matches at 8 bases. After removal of 5 bases from V and 5 bases from J, the junction contained 3 bases not matched to a gene. The CDR3 length is 13 residues. CDR1 SNHLY and CDR2 FYNNEI come from the germline V gene. The DNA of the CDR3 is TGTGCCAGCAGTACCGACAGGGGAGATACGCAGTATTTT. It is translated as CASSTDRGDTQYF.

The chain carries TRBV10-1 and TRBJ1-2; D call uncertain. Germline V gene lookup returns CDR1 WNHNN and CDR2 SYGVQD (reference sequence). Trimming stripped 1 base from V and 2 bases from J, with 5 bases between. CDR3 length: 13 amino acids. The CDR3 spells CASSEYRNYGYTF. The DNA of the CDR3 is TGCGCCAGCAGTGAGTATCGGAACTATGGCTACACCTTC.

The CDR3 spells CASSIELDTDTQYF. CDR3 in DNA: TGTGCCAGCAGCATAGAGCTTGACACAGATACGCAGTATTTT. The genes are TRBV7-3 and TRBJ2-3; D not resolved. V was cut by 5 bases and J by 2 bases, with 11 bases left in between. This CDR3 has 14 amino acids. Per germline, CDR1 SGHTA and CDR2 FQGTGA.

This chain connects TRBV28 to TRBJ1-1, with 8 bases aligning to TRBD1. The J segment lost 3 bases and the V segment lost 7 bases, leaving 4 bases of the junction unmatched. This CDR3 has 13 amino acids. Germline CDR1 MDHEN, CDR2 SYDVKM. CDR3 nucleotides: TGTGCCAGCATTCGACAGGGGCACACTGAAGCTTTCTTT. Translating it yields CASIRQGHTEAFF.